Each of the 7 T cell receptor beta chains below was sequenced from the same sample in a study of regulatory T cells in long-lasting Graves disease. The time point was: persistent/refractory GD, antithyroid drugs over 5 years with positive TRAb. The TCR library was made from RNA that had been extracted from PBMCs in TRIzol. To make TCR beta libraries, researchers used iRepertoire HTBI primers and Arm-PCR of CDR3 regions. TCRdb processed the multiplex PCR reads anew with MiXCR; each CDR3 protein has one entry. The table has around 400,000 distinct CDR3 sequences, 20% to 25% seen once. The material sequenced was peripheral blood mononuclear cells (PBMCs), taken when the disease was refractory, from a patient treated with antithyroid drugs. Receptor source: a female donor with Graves disease.

The chain recombines TRBV29-1 with TRBJ1-1; D remains ambiguous. Germline V gene sequence: CDR1 SQVTM, CDR2 ANQGSEA. This CDR3 has 12 amino acids. V lost 4 bases and J lost 6, with 12 bases in between. CDR3 residues: CSVVVTGAEAFF. CDR3 in DNA: TGCAGCGTTGTTGTCACCGGGGCTGAAGCTTTCTTT.

V and J are TRBV7-2 and TRBJ1-5, with a possible D match to TRBD1 (6 bases). This CDR3 contains 16 residues. The V and J ends lost 0 bases and 11 bases respectively, with 20 bases between them. CDR1 and CDR2 from the germline V gene are SGHTA and FQGNSA. The CDR3 nucleotides are TGTGCCAGCAGCTTAGCCCGGGACACCTTCGTTTGGGCCCAGCATTTT. Amino acids: CASSLARDTFVWAQHF.

This clonotype was counted only a few times. The chain joins TRBV20-1 to TRBJ2-1, with 10 bases identical to TRBD2. The CDR3 is 16 residues long. Germline CDR1 DFQATT, CDR2 SNEGSKA (reference sequence). V trimming: 6 bases; J trimming: 3 bases; junction bases outside the gene matches: 11. CDR3 DNA sequence: TGCAGTGCAAACCCGAGCAGGACTAGCGGCTACAATGAGCAGTTCTTC. The encoded protein is CSANPSRTSGYNEQFF.

This clonotype was counted only a few times. V is TRBV30 and J is TRBJ1-1; no definite D call. Trimming took 1 base from V and 2 from J, leaving 14 bases between them. CDR1 is GTSNPN and CDR2 is SVGIG in the germline V gene (reference sequence). The CDR3 covers 15 residues. The CDR3, as DNA: TGTGCCTGGAGTGCTGCAGGTGTGAGAAACACTGAAGCTTTCTTT. This sequence encodes CAWSAAGVRNTEAFF. Full variable domain (remainder filled in from reference TRBV30 and TRBJ1-1): SQTIHQWPATLVQPVGSPLSLECTVEGTSNPNLYWYRQAAGRGLQLLFYSVGIGQISSEVPQNLSASRPQDRQFILSSKKLLLSDSGFYLCAWSAAGVRNTEAFFGQGTRLTVV.

V gene TRBV20-1 combines with J gene TRBJ2-3; no firm D call. The CDR3 covers 11 residues. CDR1 is DFQATT and CDR2 is SNEGSKA in the germline V gene (reference sequence). Trimming took 3 bases from V and 11 from J, leaving 12 bases between them. CDR3 DNA sequence: TGCAGTGCTAGCATGGCTGTGGAGCAGTATTTT. Its translation: CSASMAVEQYF.

This clonotype was detected ten times or more. The chain employs TRBV5-1 and TRBJ2-3, with a weak D call TRBD1 (5 bases). With 4 bases removed from V and 5 bases from J, the gap between germline ends came to 11 bases. The CDR3 extends over 13 amino acids. CDR1 and CDR2 from the germline V gene are SGHRS and YFSETQ. The CDR3 spells CASSIQGVDTQYF. CDR3 nucleotide sequence: TGCGCCAGCAGCATACAAGGGGTAGATACGCAGTATTTT.

This rearrangement joins TRBV7-2 to TRBJ1-1; no firm D call. The CDR3 consists of 16 residues. Trimming removed 5 bases from V and 1 base from J, with 17 bases in between. In germline, CDR1 is SGHTA, CDR2 FQGNSA. The CDR3: CASSPRSPLGNTEAFF. DNA of the CDR3: TGTGCCAGCAGCCCCCGGTCGCCTCTGGGGAACACTGAAGCTTTCTTT.